Below, one TCR beta chain is given with its context. The clone's antigen remains unknown. Per-base quality was not reported, and no clone a single base away is much larger than it. Donors were 35 to 40 systemically healthy Caucasian individuals from Russia aged about 6 to 100 years. Around 9.9 milliliters of peripheral blood were collected from each donor into EDTA-treated Vacutainer tubes. Ficoll-Paque density-gradient centrifugation was used to isolate PBMCs, with at least 7 million per sample. Total RNA, at least 6 micrograms per sample, was extracted from PBMCs with Trizol reagent. Naive CD45RAhigh/CD27high T cell percentages were measured by flow cytometry on a PBMC aliquot from every donor. V sheds 3 bases and J sheds 3 bases, leaving 5 bases between their ends. Its CDR3 holds 13 amino acids, cysteine through phenylalanine. The only DNA kept is the CDR3, 39 bases in frame from the first base. According to the germline V gene, CDR1 reads MDHEN and CDR2 reads SYDVKM.

Libraries were constructed by 5' RACE. Sequencing was carried out with an Illumina HiSeq 2500. A second PCR of roughly 6 to 12 cycles was run with a J-beta primer mix and a sample-barcoded 5' primer. A unique molecular identifier was introduced onto each TCR beta cDNA molecule by a template-switch 5' adaptor carrying 12 random nucleotides. Each sample yielded at least 3 million CDR3-containing paired-end reads. The Mint cDNA synthesis kit, primed by a TRBC-specific oligonucleotide, was used to synthesize first-strand cDNA from all RNA. All cDNA was treated with uracil-DNA glycosylase and then went through a first 18-cycle PCR with the universal primers M1SS and BC2_uni_R. The authors processed their data as follows. For normalization, 1 million high-quality reads were randomly selected from each sample, with every read carrying a distinct molecular identifier. Reads with shared molecular identifiers were discarded instead of being binned into consensus sequences. MiTCR, run with a Q25 quality threshold and the strictest error-elimination algorithm, handled CDR3 identification, clonotype clustering and error correction. A nonparametric unseen species model with Euler transformation was used to estimate a lower bound on total TCR beta diversity. The public sequencing data were trimmed at Q25 with fastp and processed into clonotypes with MiXCR by TCRdb, which kept only in-frame beta chains. Identical CDR3 protein sequences are pooled into one entry, listed with their most common genes and DNA. These V and J calls are TCRdb output, not the study's own analysis. In this sample the table shows approximately 1.5 million distinct CDR3 sequences, about 32% of which occur a single time. About 11% of the sample goes to the ten largest clones.

The record originates from a study of blood T cells in healthy people across ages (dated by TCRdb to the mid-2010s). In the study overall: In model experiments, roughly one uniquely barcoded TCR beta cDNA molecule per two T cells was captured by template switching. Donors of different ages were randomly distributed across sequencing lanes to avoid experimental bias. The study analyzed two additional independent replicas of 1 million unique cDNA reads from the same blood draw for two donors, one aged 18 to 30 and one aged 80 or older. The study measured age-related changes in TCR beta repertoire diversity using deep sequencing normalized with unique cDNA molecular identifiers. The donors were split into four age groups: young (average around 16 years), middle-aged (roughly 40), aged (more than 55) and long-lived (approximately 80). The paper as a whole reports these results and caveats: The percentage of naive T cells measured by flow cytometry correlated strongly with observed TCR beta diversity. Estimates of total diversity based on one million sequenced T cells were regarded as lower bounds and as underestimates. Observed TCR beta diversity per million T cells fell roughly linearly with age, and a significant reduction was already apparent by age approximately 40. Conclusive comparison of naive and antigen-experienced compartments was prevented by the profiling of bulk unsorted PBMCs. Compared with the aged group, more naive CD4+ T cells, fewer expanded clones and increased TCR diversity were shown by the long-lived group, suggesting age selection. Because donor CMV infection status was unknown, age-related changes in expanded clonotypes were potentially confounded.

Recombination connected TRBV28 to TRBJ2-2; the D gene cannot be resolved reliably. The TCR comes from a young woman in good health. Sequenced material: blood. The CDR3 sequence is CASSLTHTGELFF. The DNA is as follows: TGTGCCAGCAGTTTGACCCACACCGGGGAGCTGTTTTTT. Reference TRBV28 and TRBJ2-2 proteins supply the regions before and after the CDR3; the full variable domain is: DVKVTQSSRYLVKRTGEKVFLECVQDMDHENMFWYRQDPGLGLRLIYFSYDVKMKEKGDIPEGYSVSREKKERFSLILESASTNQTSMYLCASSLTHTGELFFGEGSRLTVL.